This TCR beta chain was sequenced in a study of T cells in Graves' hyperthyroidism and ophthalmopathy. The overall study: Upon initial diagnosis and before any treatment, peripheral blood was collected. Findings and limits, study-wide: Ophthalmopathy was model-predicted a median about 6.7 months pre-onset.

TCR beta CDR3 regions were amplified from RNA. HTBI primers were used for first-round RT-PCR of the TCR CDR3. TCRdb recomputed calls from the multiplex PCR reads with MiXCR, one row per CDR3 protein. Of 250,000 to 300,000 distinct CDR3 sequences listed, 13% to 15% were seen once; the top ten hold about an eighth. Investigators excluded patients with uncontrolled infection, other autoimmune disease, pregnancy or lactation. Orbital computed tomography, thyroid ultrasound, serum thyroxine and TRAb, and clinical symptoms together informed the diagnoses. This clonotype showed up just a few times. Its specificity is unknown. The trim removed 2 bases at V and 0 bases at J, leaving 10 bases unmatched. CDR3 length: 17 residues. From germline, CDR1 is LNHNV and CDR2 YYDKDF (reference sequence).

Sequencing was carried out using blood. The chain recombines TRBV15 with TRBJ2-7, with TRBD1 identical over 7 bases. The TCR originated in a woman aged 40-49 years with Graves' hyperthyroidism that later progressed to Graves' ophthalmopathy. The CDR3 sequence: CATSRHSAKGASYEQYF. Here the CDR3 DNA reads TGTGCCACCAGCAGACACTCCGCGAAGGGGGCCTCCTACGAGCAGTACTTC.